The 20 T cell receptor beta chains given below trace back to one sample, sequenced in a study of T cell repertoires in cytomegalovirus infection. TCRdb re-called the reads with MiXCR, one entry per CDR3 protein. The table records some 500,000 distinct CDR3 sequences, about 33% of them present only once. No cognate antigen is known for these TCRs. The input for sequencing was cultured PBMCs, taken from culture after CMV antigen stimulation. These receptors all come from a human donor in good health (CMV status not recorded). Some clones in this sample may be carry-over from other donors' samples.

This clonotype was observed a handful of times. This sequence joins TRBV20-1 and TRBJ2-1; TRBD2 might be the D (6 bases). The CDR3 totals 15 residues. V lost 0 bases, J lost 7 bases, and 16 bases lay in between. Germline CDR1 DFQATT, CDR2 SNEGSKA (reference sequence). In DNA form, the CDR3 reads TGCAGTGCTAGAGATTGGCTAGCGCTATCAAATGAGCAGTTCTTC. It encodes CSARDWLALSNEQFF.

The rearrangement links TRBV28 to TRBJ2-3; D could derive from TRBD1 or TRBD2 (5 bases each). From germline, CDR1 is MDHEN and CDR2 SYDVKM. The CDR3 consists of 16 residues. V was shortened by 5 bases and J by 4 bases, with 19 bases between the two germline ends. CDR3: CASSPKDWDVPDTQYF. The CDR3 region has the DNA TGTGCCAGCAGTCCCAAGGACTGGGACGTCCCAGATACGCAGTATTTT.

This clonotype appeared a few times. The chain recombines TRBV27 with TRBJ2-3; D ambiguous. V lost 3 bases, J lost 2 bases, and 6 bases lay in between. CDR1 MNHEY and CDR2 SMNVEV come from the germline V gene (reference sequence). This CDR3 is 13 amino acids long. The CDR3 sequence is CASSLWYTDTQYF. CDR3 coding DNA: TGTGCCAGCAGTTTGTGGTACACAGATACGCAGTATTTT.

This chain connects TRBV19 to TRBJ1-6, with no clear D. CDR3 length: 14 amino acids. Trimming removed 5 bases from V and 10 bases from J, with 15 bases in between. CDR1 LNHDA and CDR2 SQIVND come from the germline V gene (reference sequence). CDR3 sequence reads: CASSLGSANSPLHF. CDR3 in DNA: TGTGCCAGTAGTCTCGGGTCCGCCAACTCACCCCTCCACTTT. The full variable domain, with the rest looked up from reference TRBV19 and TRBJ1-6, is DGGITQSPKYLFRKEGQNVTLSCEQNLNHDAMYWYRQDPGQGLRLIYYSQIVNDFQKGDIAEGYSVSREKKESFPLTVTSAQKNPTAFYLCASSLGSANSPLHFGNGTRLTVT.

This clonotype has just a few counts. Here the CDR3 DNA reads TGTGCCAGCAGCTCGGGACTAGCGGGATACTACGAGCAGTACTTC. Protein sequence: CASSSGLAGYYEQYF. The J gene is TRBJ2-7, the V gene TRBV7-8, with 13 nucleotides matching TRBD2. This CDR3 region has 15 residues. Trimming cost V 4 bases and J 3 bases; bases outside gene matches: 3. CDR1 is SGHVS, CDR2 FQNEAQ, per germline.

This clonotype was counted between two and nine times. This chain joins TRBV14 and TRBJ1-1; 7 nucleotides agree with TRBD1. Germline V gene lookup returns CDR1 SGHDN and CDR2 FVKESK. This CDR3 is built from 15 residues. J lost 3 bases, V lost 0 bases, and 4 bases had no gene match. The CDR3: CASSQEEGAYTEAFF. The CDR3 DNA follows: TGTGCCAGCAGCCAAGAAGAGGGGGCGTACACTGAAGCTTTCTTT.

The genes are TRBV7-9 and TRBJ2-7, with a possible D match to TRBD2 (5 bases). V dropped 5 bases and J dropped 1 base, with 15 bases sitting between them. The CDR3 is 15 residues long. Germline lookup yields CDR1 SEHNR and CDR2 FQNEAQ (reference sequence). CDR3 sequence (DNA): TGTGCCAGCAGCCGGAGAAGCGGCCAATCCTACGAGCAGTACGTC. Translating gives CASSRRSGQSYEQYV.

The chain couples TRBV7-9 to TRBJ2-5, with D hard to call. Deletions cut 2 bases from V and 1 base from J, with 8 bases between. The CDR3 is made up of 14 amino acids. Germline V gene data show CDR1 as SEHNR and CDR2 as FQNEAQ (reference sequence). CDR3 in DNA: TGTGCCAGCAGCTTAAGGCCAGCCCAAGAGACCCAGTACTTC. Translation gives CASSLRPAQETQYF.

The chain combines TRBV10-3 with TRBJ2-1; D gene ambiguous. The V gene's germline CDR1 is ENHRY and CDR2 SYGVKD. The CDR3 runs to 13 residues. The V end was cut by 0 bases, the J end by 9 bases, with 9 bases between. The CDR3 protein is CAISESSGIEQFF. The CDR3 DNA reads as TGTGCCATCAGTGAGTCCTCCGGTATTGAGCAGTTCTTC.

In DNA form, the CDR3 reads TGTGCCAGCAGCCCCCATGGGAAATCCAACACTGAAGCTTTCTTT. This codes for CASSPHGKSNTEAFF. The gene calls are TRBV7-9 and TRBJ1-1, with D unclear. The CDR3 runs to 15 residues. The V gene's germline CDR1 is SEHNR and CDR2 FQNEAQ (reference sequence). Deletions cut 5 bases from V and 2 bases from J, with 15 bases between.

CDR3 DNA sequence: TGTGCCAGCAGCAGGGGACAGGCCATACAAGAGACCCAGTACTTC. Amino acid sequence: CASSRGQAIQETQYF. V gene TRBV7-2 combines with J gene TRBJ2-5, with 8 bases matching TRBD1. The junction had 7 bases not matched to a gene; V was cut back by 5 bases and J by 2 bases. Germline CDR1 is SGHTA and CDR2 is FQGNSA. This CDR3 is built from 15 residues.

The rearrangement links TRBV12-3 or TRBV12-4 to TRBJ2-1; 9 bases agree with TRBD2. The CDR3 has 15 residues. The V gene end was trimmed by 6 bases and the J gene end by 5 bases; junction bases not matched to a gene: 8. CDR3 nucleotide sequence: TGTGCCAGCAGCATAGGACTAGCGAGCGACAATGAGCAGTTCTTC. Translation: CASSIGLASDNEQFF.

The V and J genes are TRBV11-2 and TRBJ2-7; possibly TRBD1 for D (6 bases). Germline CDR1 SGHAT, CDR2 FQNNGV. Trimming stripped 5 bases from V and 3 bases from J, with 8 bases between. This CDR3 is built from 12 residues. CDR3 DNA: TGTGCCAGCAGCAAACAGGGCTACGAGCAGTACGTC. Translation: CASSKQGYEQYV.

The table lists this clonotype with a few counts. V and J are TRBV27 and TRBJ2-3; maybe TRBD1 (6 bases). The CDR3 extends over 16 amino acids. Germline CDR1 MNHEY, CDR2 SMNVEV (reference sequence). V was shortened by 4 bases and J by 2 bases, with 16 bases between the two germline ends. Here the CDR3 DNA reads TGTGCCAGCAGTTACTCTCCTGGGGGCCACACAGATACGCAGTATTTT. The encoded protein is CASSYSPGGHTDTQYF.

This chain links TRBV28 with TRBJ1-2; tentative D call: TRBD1 (5 bases). The V and J ends lost 6 bases and 7 bases respectively, with 18 bases between them. Germline V gives CDR1 MDHEN, CDR2 SYDVKM. CDR3 length equals 14 residues. CDR3 region: CASSYAGRERGYTF. CDR3 in DNA: TGTGCCAGCAGCTACGCGGGGCGAGAGCGTGGCTACACCTTC.

In this sample, this clonotype turned up many times. The chain couples TRBV19 to TRBJ1-2, with D perhaps TRBD1 (6 bases). Trimming shortened V by 4 bases and J by 2 bases, and 11 bases separated the two germline ends. Germline assignment: CDR1 LNHDA and CDR2 SQIVND (reference sequence). This CDR3 spans 14 amino acids. CDR3 DNA sequence: TGTGCCAGTAGTAGGACAGCGAAAAACTATGGCTACACCTTC. Amino acid sequence: CASSRTAKNYGYTF.

This clonotype was seen repeatedly, ten times or more. This rearrangement joins TRBV28 to TRBJ2-7, with 8 bases identical to TRBD2. This CDR3 comprises 15 residues. Per the germline V gene, CDR1 is MDHEN and CDR2 is SYDVKM. Germline trimming cut 5 bases from V and 7 bases from J; bases unmatched to any gene: 13. CDR3 loop: CASSPPPGLAFEQYF. The CDR3 bases are TGTGCCAGCAGTCCTCCCCCCGGACTAGCTTTTGAGCAGTACTTC.

Points on this clonotype: This may stem from a read error, because a much larger clone lies one nucleotide away. This CDR3 is missing its conserved last phenylalanine or tryptophan, likely due to a read error. The V call is TRBV7-2, the J call TRBJ2-7, with 12 bases fitting TRBD2. The germline CDR1 and CDR2 sequences are SGHTA and FQGNSA. The ends lost 5 bases at V and 3 bases at J; junction bases unmatched: 2. The CDR3 has 14 residues. The DNA of the CDR3 is TGTGCCAGCAGCCGGACTAGCGGGATCTACGAGCAGTACTCC. It is translated as CASSRTSGIYEQYS.

The V and J genes are TRBV23-1 and TRBJ2-7; D remains ambiguous. TRBV23-1 is designated an ORF whose function remains uncertain. Trimming took 8 bases from V and 1 from J, leaving 9 bases between them. This CDR3 contains 12 residues. The CDR3 protein is CASHSESYEQYV. In DNA form, the CDR3 reads TGCGCCAGCCACTCTGAGTCCTACGAGCAGTACGTC.

The CDR3 reads CASSLDRFNEKLFF. Written as DNA, the CDR3 is TGTGCCAGCAGCTTAGACAGGTTTAATGAAAAACTGTTTTTT. The chain is built from TRBV7-9 and TRBJ1-4, with D perhaps TRBD1 (5 bases). The CDR3 is 14 amino acids. Trimming pared 1 base from V and 4 bases from J, leaving 7 bases between. Per germline, CDR1 SEHNR and CDR2 FQNEAQ (reference sequence).